The 10 T cell receptor beta chains below were found in one sample sequenced in a study of blood T cell repertoires in COVID-19. Clones were read by immunoSEQ multiplex PCR, and TCRdb kept only the in-frame ones, dropping some. Among 200,000 to 300,000 clones listed, nearly 95% were seen once. What was sequenced was peripheral blood. The source of these receptors is a man under 40 with COVID-19, enrolled during active disease.

The CDR3 nucleotides read TGTGCCAGCAGCGGGGAGGAGCGGGACACAGCTAACTATGGCTACACCTTC. Translating it yields CASSGEERDTANYGYTF. V usage is TRBV2 and J usage is TRBJ1-2, with D tentatively TRBD1 (6 bases). V was shortened by 6 bases and J by 0 bases, with 20 bases between the two germline ends. The CDR3 is 17 amino acids. The germline V gene encodes CDR1 SNHLY and CDR2 FYNNEI.

The CDR3 nucleotides read TGTGCCAGTAGCGGGGGACCTCCTAGCAATCAGCCCCAGCATTTT. It encodes CASSGGPPSNQPQHF. The gene calls are TRBV19 and TRBJ1-5; D may be TRBD1 (5 bases). The germline V gene encodes CDR1 LNHDA and CDR2 SQIVND (reference sequence). CDR3 length: 15 residues. V lost 6 bases and J lost 0, with 12 bases in between.

V gene TRBV19 combines with J gene TRBJ1-5; D is perhaps TRBD1 (5 bases). The CDR3 is 15 residues long. Germline CDR1 reads LNHDA; CDR2 reads SQIVND (reference sequence). The ends were cut back, 4 bases at V and 7 bases at J, with 17 bases in the middle. This CDR3 reads CASSNSGAGVQPQHF. The CDR3 nucleotides are TGTGCCAGTAGTAATAGTGGGGCGGGAGTGCAGCCCCAGCATTTT.

This sequence joins TRBV6-1 and TRBJ2-1; 8 nucleotides match TRBD1. CDR3 length: 16 amino acids. V shed 2 bases and J 7 bases; nucleotides not matched to a gene: 10. Germline-derived CDR1 and CDR2 are MNHNS and SASEGT. CDR3 in DNA: TGTGCCAGCAGTGAATACGGGACAGGTATAATGAATGAGCAGTTCTTC. This codes for CASSEYGTGIMNEQFF.

The V gene is TRBV19, the J gene TRBJ2-7, with 10 nucleotides matching TRBD1. Germline trimming cut 7 bases from V and 2 bases from J; bases unmatched to any gene: 11. The CDR3 has 16 amino acids. Per the germline V gene, CDR1 is LNHDA and CDR2 is SQIVND (reference sequence). The CDR3 loop is CASNLKGDRGPYEQYF. In DNA form, the CDR3 reads TGTGCCAGTAACCTTAAGGGGGACAGGGGACCCTACGAGCAGTACTTC.

V is TRBV6-2 or TRBV6-3 and J is TRBJ1-2; 7 bases are a match to TRBD1. V was pared by 2 bases and J by 2 bases, with 11 bases of the junction left unmatched. CDR1 is MNHEY and CDR2 is SVGEGT in the germline V gene. This CDR3 has 17 residues. Written as DNA, the CDR3 is TGTGCCAGCAGTTACGCCGGACAGGCCTCTTCCAACTATGGCTACACCTTC. Encoded protein: CASSYAGQASSNYGYTF.

The chain is built from TRBV18 and TRBJ1-3, with D possibly being TRBD1 (6 bases). The CDR3 contains 14 residues. The germline V and J ends were trimmed by 8 bases and 0 bases, with 11 bases remaining between them. Germline V lookup: CDR1 KGHSH, CDR2 LQKENI. The CDR3 here is CASRTESSGNTIYF. The CDR3 nucleotides read TGTGCCAGCCGGACAGAGAGCTCTGGAAACACCATATATTTT. Complete variable domain (other parts from reference TRBV18 and TRBJ1-3): NAGVMQNPRHLVRRRGQEARLRCSPMKGHSHVYWYRQLPEEGLKFMVYLQKENIIDESGMPKERFSAEFPKEGPSILRIQQVVRGDSAAYFCASRTESSGNTIYFGEGSWLTVV.

V gene TRBV9 combines with J gene TRBJ2-1; no clear D gene. V gave up 0 bases and J gave up 8 bases, with 15 bases separating them. Germline V gene lookup returns CDR1 SGDLS and CDR2 YYNGEE. The CDR3 covers 15 residues. CDR3 region: CASSVEDLGSYEQFF. The DNA of the CDR3 is TGTGCCAGCAGCGTAGAAGATCTGGGTAGCTATGAGCAGTTCTTC.

V gene TRBV3-1 (or the pseudogene TRBV3-2) combines with J gene TRBJ2-7, with TRBD2 matching 7 bases. J gave up 0 bases and V 3 bases, and 2 bases lay outside the gene matches. Germline CDR1 reads LGHDT; CDR2 reads YNNKEL (reference sequence). This CDR3 has 14 residues. CDR3 loop: CASSQTSFSYEQYF. CDR3 coding DNA: TGTGCCAGCAGCCAGACTAGCTTCTCCTACGAGCAGTACTTC.

The rearrangement links TRBV7-9 to TRBJ2-5; 10 nucleotides align to TRBD2. This CDR3 comprises 15 residues. The ends lost 4 bases at V and 4 bases at J; junction bases unmatched: 6. Germline V gene data show CDR1 as SEHNR and CDR2 as FQNEAQ (reference sequence). The CDR3 here is CASSYSGGAGETQYF. CDR3 nucleotide sequence: TGTGCCAGCAGCTACAGCGGGGGGGCCGGAGAGACCCAGTACTTC. The variable domain in full, completed from reference TRBV7-9 and TRBJ2-5, reads DTGVSQNPRHKITKRGQNVTFRCDPISEHNRLYWYRQTLGQGPEFLTYFQNEAQLEKSRLLSDRFSAERPKGSFSTLEIQRTEQGDSAMYLCASSYSGGAGETQYFGPGTRLLVL.